This TCR beta chain was recorded in a study of blood T cell repertoires in COVID-19. Clones were read by immunoSEQ multiplex PCR, and TCRdb kept only the in-frame ones, dropping some. The repertoire has some 260,000 clones, about 85% of them found once; the top ten carry 3% to 3.5%. The germline gives CDR1 MDHEN, CDR2 SYDVKM. The CDR3 runs 17 residues. Unmatched junction bases numbered 12, after V lost 3 bases and J lost 2 bases. The sequenced sample was peripheral blood. The TCR sequence derives from a young man with active or convalescent COVID-19. The chain uses TRBV28 and TRBJ2-7, with 8 bases that match TRBD1. The CDR3 protein is CASSFPDRGQGPYEQYF. CDR3 in DNA: TGTGCCAGCAGTTTCCCCGACAGGGGCCAAGGACCCTACGAGCAGTACTTC. Using reference TRBV28 and TRBJ2-7 for the parts outside the CDR3, the full variable domain is DVKVTQSSRYLVKRTGEKVFLECVQDMDHENMFWYRQDPGLGLRLIYFSYDVKMKEKGDIPEGYSVSREKKERFSLILESASTNQTSMYLCASSFPDRGQGPYEQYFGPGTRLTVT.